The 20 T cell receptor beta chains reported below all come from one sample, sequenced in a study of cytomegalovirus exposure and HLA in healthy donors. In the PCR, 60 Vbeta and 13 Jbeta primers were used. The protocol was immunoSEQ multiplex PCR, while the TCRdb copy is restricted to in-frame clones and leaves out a portion. The table has about 120,000 clones, 55% to 75% seen once. The source material was PBMCs. The receptor set was obtained from a man younger than 45 in good health and CMV-seropositive.

This chain uses TRBV5-4 with TRBJ2-1; D is possibly TRBD1 (6 bases). CDR1 is SGHNT, CDR2 YYREEE, per germline (reference sequence). The CDR3 length is 11 residues. The ends were cut back, 7 bases at V and 6 bases at J, with 8 bases in the middle. CDR3 residues: CASLGGNEQFF. CDR3 DNA: TGTGCCAGCTTAGGGGGCAATGAGCAGTTCTTC.

The chain combines TRBV13 with TRBJ2-5, with TRBD2 identical over 12 bases. Germline V gene lookup returns CDR1 PRHDT and CDR2 FYEKMQ (reference sequence). Trimming at V came to 5 bases and at J to 5 bases, leaving 15 bases not matched to a gene. This CDR3 spans 18 amino acids. CDR3 coding DNA: TGTGCCAGCAGCCCAGCAGGCCGACTAGCGGGAGTGGGGGAGACCCAGTACTTC. The encoded protein is CASSPAGRLAGVGETQYF.

This rearrangement joins TRBV5-4 to TRBJ1-4; D is uncertain. The V gene lost 2 bases and the J gene lost 8 bases, with 10 bases spanning the gap. This CDR3 has 13 amino acids. Germline-derived CDR1 and CDR2 are SGHNT and YYREEE (reference sequence). The CDR3 reads CASSFLPLEKLFF. CDR3 sequence (DNA): TGTGCCAGCAGCTTCCTTCCCCTCGAAAAACTGTTTTTT.

The CDR3 DNA is TGTGCCAGCAACCTGGTGGGGGGGGCGCAATCACCCCTCCACTTT. Its translation: CASNLVGGAQSPLHF. V usage is TRBV6-5 and J usage is TRBJ1-6; maybe TRBD1 (6 bases). Germline values: CDR1 MNHEY, CDR2 SVGAGI. V lost 7 bases and J 10 bases, leaving 20 bases between the germline ends. This CDR3 contains 15 residues.

The sample holds a few counts of this clone. V and J are TRBV2 and TRBJ2-1; D call uncertain. The ends were cut back, 3 bases at V and 0 bases at J, with 6 bases in the middle. CDR1 is SNHLY, CDR2 FYNNEI, per germline. This CDR3 spans 14 amino acids. The CDR3 region has the DNA TGTGCCAGCAGTGAGCAGCGCTCCTACAATGAGCAGTTCTTC. It specifies CASSEQRSYNEQFF.

The V gene is TRBV28, the J gene TRBJ2-7, with D tentatively TRBD2 (6 bases). V was trimmed by 4 bases and J by 8 bases, leaving 15 bases between them. Germline loops: CDR1 MDHEN, CDR2 SYDVKM. There are 13 residues in the CDR3. This chain's CDR3 is CASSSPGTRQQYV. CDR3 bases: TGTGCCAGCAGTTCCCCCGGGACTCGCCAGCAGTACGTC.

This clone appeared a few times. The chain carries TRBV19 and TRBJ2-1; 7 positions agree with TRBD2. The CDR3 is 16 residues long. The germline CDR1 and CDR2 sequences are LNHDA and SQIVND (reference sequence). Unmatched junction bases numbered 6, after V lost 2 bases and J lost 2 bases. CDR3 in amino acids: CASSISAGAPYNEQFF. In DNA form, the CDR3 reads TGTGCCAGTAGTATATCGGCGGGAGCCCCCTACAATGAGCAGTTCTTC.

This chain links TRBV4-3 with TRBJ2-2, with D possibly matching TRBD1 (7 bases). V shed 0 bases and J shed 3 bases, with 11 bases lying between them. This CDR3 contains 16 residues. Looked up from germline, CDR1 is LGHNA and CDR2 is YSLEER. CDR3 in amino acids: CASSQDRGTDTGELFF. CDR3 in DNA: TGCGCCAGCAGCCAAGACAGGGGGACTGACACCGGGGAGCTGTTTTTT.

This clone was seen only once. The chain uses TRBV5-1 and TRBJ2-3, with D unclear. This CDR3 region has 14 residues. Looked up from germline, CDR1 is SGHRS and CDR2 is YFSETQ. Trimming pared 1 base from V and 4 bases from J, leaving 10 bases between. CDR3 in amino acids: CASSLTDGADTQYF. CDR3 bases: TGCGCCAGCAGCTTGACAGATGGCGCAGATACGCAGTATTTT.

V usage is TRBV7-2 and J usage is TRBJ2-7, with TRBD2 as a possible D gene (6 bases). V shed 6 bases and J shed 6 bases, with 12 bases lying between them. The CDR3 runs 12 residues. In germline, CDR1 is SGHTA, CDR2 FQGNSA. CDR3 residues: CASSYGGGEQYF. The CDR3, as DNA: TGTGCCAGCAGTTACGGGGGAGGCGAGCAGTACTTC.

The chain combines TRBV2 with TRBJ1-1, with 8 bases identical to TRBD1. CDR1 and CDR2 from the germline V gene are SNHLY and FYNNEI. With 4 bases clipped from V and 1 base from J, the junction kept 11 bases outside the gene matches. The CDR3 extends over 17 amino acids. The CDR3 nucleotides read TGTGCCAGCAGTGTGAAAGGACAGGGCTTTGGGAACACTGAAGCTTTCTTT. Protein product: CASSVKGQGFGNTEAFF.

This chain uses TRBV5-1 with TRBJ1-1, with D maybe TRBD1 (5 bases). V lost 0 bases, J lost 6 bases, and 9 bases lay in between. Germline V CDR1 and CDR2: SGHRS, YFSETQ. The CDR3 has 13 residues. The CDR3 DNA reads TGCGCCAGCAGCTTGGCGGGGGGGTCTGAAGCTTTCTTT. It codes for CASSLAGGSEAFF.

The rearrangement links TRBV29-1 to TRBJ2-1; D possibly corresponds to TRBD1 (6 bases). Germline V gene lookup returns CDR1 SQVTM and CDR2 ANQGSEA. The CDR3 is 15 amino acids. V gave up 6 bases and J gave up 1 base, with 16 bases separating them. CDR3 region: CSVNIRGPSYNEQFF. CDR3 nucleotides: TGCAGCGTAAATATCAGGGGTCCGTCCTACAATGAGCAGTTCTTC.

The V gene is TRBV11-3, the J gene TRBJ2-1, with D possibly being TRBD1 (5 bases). Trimming took off 3 bases at V and 11 bases at J, with 11 bases between the two ends. Germline V lookup: CDR1 SGHNT, CDR2 YENEEA. The CDR3 runs 12 residues. The CDR3 bases are TGTGCCAGCAGCTTTATAGTGGACAAGCAGTTCTTC. This translates into CASSFIVDKQFF.

J is TRBJ1-2 and V is TRBV11-2; D possibly corresponds to TRBD1 (6 bases). The CDR3 runs to 15 residues. The germline gives CDR1 SGHAT, CDR2 FQNNGV. V was pared by 4 bases and J by 7 bases, with 19 bases between. The CDR3 loop is CASSYSMGAARGYTF. CDR3 bases: TGTGCCAGCAGCTACTCTATGGGGGCGGCTCGTGGCTACACCTTC.

The chain recombines TRBV6-6 with TRBJ2-2, with 8 bases matching TRBD2. The CDR3 spans 16 residues. Germline V CDR1 and CDR2: MNHNY, SVGAGI (reference sequence). Losses at the gene ends were 6 bases for V and 0 bases for J; bases not matched to a gene: 6. The chain's CDR3 is CASSLGGGTNTGELFF. The DNA of the CDR3 is TGTGCCAGCAGCCTCGGGGGGGGAACGAACACCGGGGAGCTGTTTTTT.

This clone was recorded a few times. V usage is TRBV25-1 and J usage is TRBJ1-1; possibly TRBD1 for D (6 bases). CDR3 length equals 16 residues. Trimming took 4 bases from V and 2 from J, leaving 17 bases between them. Germline lookup yields CDR1 MGHDK and CDR2 SYGVNS. The CDR3 sequence is CASSGVGAIINTEAFF. The DNA of the CDR3 is TGTGCCAGCAGTGGAGTGGGGGCGATAATCAACACTGAAGCTTTCTTT.

The J gene is TRBJ2-7, the V gene TRBV5-6; weak D call: TRBD2 (6 bases). CDR1 and CDR2 from the germline V gene are SGHDT and YYEEEE. The CDR3 extends over 14 amino acids. Trimming shortened V by 4 bases and J by 0 bases, and 11 bases separated the two germline ends. CDR3 bases: TGTGCCAGCAGCGGGTGGAGGGGCTCCTACGAGCAGTACTTC. Encoded protein: CASSGWRGSYEQYF.

This clone was counted between two and nine times. The chain links TRBV19 to TRBJ1-1; possible D gene TRBD1, 6 bases. This CDR3 region has 14 residues. V was shortened by 4 bases and J by 7 bases, with 16 bases between the two germline ends. Germline V CDR1 and CDR2: LNHDA, SQIVND (reference sequence). In DNA, the CDR3 is TGTGCCAGTAGTAAAGGGGGGGGCTTAGTTGAAGCTTTCTTT. This encodes CASSKGGGLVEAFF.

The chain combines TRBV4-1 with TRBJ1-6; D is uncertain. Trimming removed 0 bases from V and 6 bases from J, with 15 bases in between. The germline V gene encodes CDR1 MGHRA and CDR2 YSYEKL. There are 17 residues in the CDR3. The DNA of the CDR3 is TGCGCCAGCAGCCAAGAATCGTGGGCAGGTGTTAATTCACCCCTCCACTTT. Protein: CASSQESWAGVNSPLHF.